A single sample is the source of the 6 T cell receptor beta chains below, sequenced in a study of tumor-infiltrating lymphocytes in localized non-small cell lung cancer. Method: immunoSEQ multiplex PCR; TCRdb's copy keeps in-frame clones and lacks some. The sample shows some 14,000 clones, roughly 74% of them seen only once. Sequenced sample: uninvolved lung tissue not adjacent to the tumor. These TCRs come from a human donor with non-small cell lung cancer.

The rearrangement uses TRBV19 and TRBJ2-7; D may be TRBD1 (5 bases). The CDR3 has 13 residues. The germline V gene encodes CDR1 LNHDA and CDR2 SQIVND (reference sequence). Deletions cut 6 bases from V and 2 bases from J, with 11 bases between. CDR3 in amino acids: CASRSRGTYEQYF. The DNA of the CDR3 is TGTGCCAGTAGATCTAGGGGTACCTACGAGCAGTACTTC.

This clone appeared once. This rearrangement joins TRBV19 to TRBJ1-1, with 7 bases lining up with TRBD1. The CDR3 totals 13 residues. CDR1 and CDR2 from the germline V gene are LNHDA and SQIVND (reference sequence). The ends lost 5 bases at V and 4 bases at J; junction bases unmatched: 4. In nucleotides, the CDR3 is TGTGCCAGTAGTGCCCAGGGGGGCACTGAAGCTTTCTTT. This translates into CASSAQGGTEAFF. Looking up the rest from reference TRBV19 and TRBJ1-1 gives the full variable domain: DGGITQSPKYLFRKEGQNVTLSCEQNLNHDAMYWYRQDPGQGLRLIYYSQIVNDFQKGDIAEGYSVSREKKESFPLTVTSAQKNPTAFYLCASSAQGGTEAFFGQGTRLTVV.

This chain links TRBV10-1 with TRBJ1-6; D unclear. This CDR3 contains 13 residues. Germline CDR1 is WNHNN and CDR2 is SYGVQD (reference sequence). The V and J ends lost 2 bases and 7 bases respectively, with 6 bases between them. CDR3 sequence: CASSEGHNSPLHF. In DNA, the CDR3 is TGCGCCAGCAGTGAGGGCCACAATTCACCCCTCCACTTT.

This clone was seen once. This rearrangement joins TRBV28 to TRBJ1-2, with 7 nucleotides matching TRBD1. J lost 3 bases, V lost 6 bases, and 4 bases had no gene match. Looked up from germline, CDR1 is MDHEN and CDR2 is SYDVKM. This CDR3 spans 13 amino acids. The CDR3 region is CASSTQGDYGYTF. CDR3 sequence (DNA): TGTGCCAGCAGCACCCAGGGGGACTATGGCTACACCTTC.

This sequence joins TRBV11-2 and TRBJ2-5; the D is unclear. Germline CDR1 is SGHAT and CDR2 is FQNNGV. Trimming stripped 1 base from V and 2 bases from J, with 11 bases between. The CDR3 totals 15 residues. DNA for the CDR3: TGTGCCAGCAGCTTAGGGCAAGCTTTACAAGAGACCCAGTACTTC. Its protein is CASSLGQALQETQYF. Full variable domain (remainder filled in from reference TRBV11-2 and TRBJ2-5): EAGVAQSPRYKIIEKRQSVAFWCNPISGHATLYWYQQILGQGPKLLIQFQNNGVVDDSQLPKDRFSAERLKGVDSTLKIQPAKLEDSAVYLCASSLGQALQETQYFGPGTRLLVL.

This CDR3 is CASSMRGYPRNQPQHF. CDR3 sequence (DNA): TGTGCCAGTAGTATGAGAGGGTACCCGAGGAATCAGCCCCAGCATTTT. The rearrangement links TRBV19 to TRBJ1-5; D gene ambiguous. The length of the CDR3 is 16 residues. The V gene lost 3 bases and the J gene lost 4 bases, with 16 bases spanning the gap. Looked up from germline, CDR1 is LNHDA and CDR2 is SQIVND (reference sequence).